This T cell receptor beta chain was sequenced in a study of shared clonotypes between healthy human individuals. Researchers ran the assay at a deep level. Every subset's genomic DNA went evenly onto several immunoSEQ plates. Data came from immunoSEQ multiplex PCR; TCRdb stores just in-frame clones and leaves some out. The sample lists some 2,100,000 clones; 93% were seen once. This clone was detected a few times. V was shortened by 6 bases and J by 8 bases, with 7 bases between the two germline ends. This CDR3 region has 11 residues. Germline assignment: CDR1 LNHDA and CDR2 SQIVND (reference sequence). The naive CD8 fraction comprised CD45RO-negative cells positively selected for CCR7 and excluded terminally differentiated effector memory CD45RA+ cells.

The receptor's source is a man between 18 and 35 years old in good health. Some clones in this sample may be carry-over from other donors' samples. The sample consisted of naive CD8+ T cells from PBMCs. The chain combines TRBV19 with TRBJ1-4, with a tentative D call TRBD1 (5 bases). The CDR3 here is CASRWGEKLFF. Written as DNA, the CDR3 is TGTGCCAGTAGGTGGGGCGAAAAACTGTTTTTT. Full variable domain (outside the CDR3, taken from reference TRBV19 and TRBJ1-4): DGGITQSPKYLFRKEGQNVTLSCEQNLNHDAMYWYRQDPGQGLRLIYYSQIVNDFQKGDIAEGYSVSREKKESFPLTVTSAQKNPTAFYLCASRWGEKLFFGSGTQLSVL.